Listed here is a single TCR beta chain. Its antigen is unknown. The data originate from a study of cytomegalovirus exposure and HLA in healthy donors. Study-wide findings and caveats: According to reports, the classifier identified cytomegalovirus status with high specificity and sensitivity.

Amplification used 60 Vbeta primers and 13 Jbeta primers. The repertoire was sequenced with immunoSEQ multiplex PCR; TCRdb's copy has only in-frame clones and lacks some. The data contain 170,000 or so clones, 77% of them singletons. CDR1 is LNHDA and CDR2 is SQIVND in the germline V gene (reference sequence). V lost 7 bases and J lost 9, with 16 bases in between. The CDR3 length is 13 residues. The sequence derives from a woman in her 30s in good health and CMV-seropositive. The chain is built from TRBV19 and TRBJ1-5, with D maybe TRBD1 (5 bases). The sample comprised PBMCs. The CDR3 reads CASKLGPGGPQHF. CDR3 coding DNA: TGTGCCAGTAAATTGGGGCCCGGGGGGCCCCAGCATTTT.